These 10 T cell receptor beta chains were all obtained from the same sample, sequenced in a study of T cell repertoires in cytomegalovirus infection. Using its own MiXCR run on the reads, TCRdb lists one record per CDR3 protein. Of under 300,000 distinct CDR3 sequences listed, over 15% are singletons. The sequenced sample consisted of CD8+ T cells from PBMCs. The receptor source for this set is a human donor in good health (CMV status not recorded). Some clones in this sample may be carry-over from other donors' samples.

This clonotype occurred a few times. V and J are TRBV29-1 and TRBJ2-7; perhaps TRBD2 as D (5 bases). The V end lost 4 bases, the J end lost 2 bases, and 12 bases lay between the germline ends. Germline CDR1 SQVTM, CDR2 ANQGSEA. The CDR3 is made up of 13 amino acids. The CDR3 protein is CSVGAEGPYEQYF. CDR3 nucleotide sequence: TGCAGCGTTGGGGCTGAGGGCCCCTACGAGCAGTACTTC.

CDR3: CASSERWTGGNTIYF. The CDR3 DNA follows: TGTGCCAGCAGTGAGCGATGGACAGGCGGAAACACCATATATTTT. This sequence joins TRBV2 and TRBJ1-3; 7 bases match TRBD1. Germline V gene sequence: CDR1 SNHLY, CDR2 FYNNEI. V lost 3 bases and J lost 4; bases outside the gene matches: 6. This CDR3 spans 15 amino acids. Filled out from reference TRBV2 and TRBJ1-3, the complete variable domain reads EPEVTQTPSHQVTQMGQEVILRCVPISNHLYFYWYRQILGQKVEFLVSFYNNEISEKSEIFDDQFSVERPDGSNFTLKIRSTKLEDSAMYFCASSERWTGGNTIYFGEGSWLTVV.

The chain combines TRBV4-1 with TRBJ2-7, with TRBD2 identical over 11 bases. V was clipped by 2 bases and J by 5 bases; unmatched bases: 8. This CDR3 region has 16 residues. Looked up from germline, CDR1 is MGHRA and CDR2 is YSYEKL. Here the CDR3 reads CASSQLLAGDHDEQYF. The CDR3 DNA reads as TGCGCCAGCAGCCAACTACTAGCGGGGGATCACGACGAGCAGTACTTC.

This clonotype was counted many times. The CDR3 is CASSVLGLALGASEQFF. The CDR3 DNA sequence: TGTGCCAGCAGCGTACTTGGACTAGCCCTTGGGGCTAGTGAGCAGTTCTTC. V and J are TRBV7-8 and TRBJ2-1, with 8 bases identical to TRBD2. Looked up from germline, CDR1 is SGHVS and CDR2 is FQNEAQ. This CDR3 region has 17 residues. With V trimmed by 5 bases and J by 9 bases, 18 bases remained unmatched.

This clonotype has a count of ten or more. The chain recombines TRBV7-2 with TRBJ1-5, with D possibly matching TRBD1 (5 bases). Deletions cut 1 base from V and 3 bases from J, with 10 bases between. The germline V gene has CDR1 SGHTA and CDR2 FQGNSA. This CDR3 comprises 15 residues. CDR3 sequence (DNA): TGTGCCAGCAGCTTAGGCAGGGCCCCCAATCAGCCCCAGCATTTT. Protein: CASSLGRAPNQPQHF.

This clonotype was seen at least ten times. The J gene is TRBJ1-4, the V gene TRBV7-9, with 7 positions matching TRBD1. Germline CDR1 reads SEHNR; CDR2 reads FQNEAQ (reference sequence). The J segment lost 5 bases and the V segment lost 8 bases, leaving 11 bases of the junction unmatched. The CDR3 contains 15 residues. The CDR3 sequence: CASLPWDSLNEKLFF. CDR3 bases: TGTGCCAGCCTTCCCTGGGACAGCTTGAATGAAAAACTGTTTTTT.

This clonotype was counted a few times. One end of the junction does not line up with germline, which may come from a read error. This chain links TRBV4-1 with TRBJ2-7; D is perhaps TRBD2 (7 bases). There are 16 residues in the CDR3. Per the germline V gene, CDR1 is MGHRA and CDR2 is YSYEKL. Written as DNA, the CDR3 is TGTGCCAGCAGCCAAGAAGAGGGGGGGGGCTCCTACGAGCAGTACTTC. This translates into CASSQEEGGGSYEQYF.

At least ten counts were recorded for this clonotype. The rearrangement links TRBV7-2 to TRBJ1-2; 11 positions agree with TRBD1. The ends lost 3 bases at V and 8 bases at J; junction bases unmatched: 17. The CDR3 has 18 amino acids. CDR1 is SGHTA and CDR2 is FQGNSA in the germline V gene. For the CDR3, the DNA is TGTGCCAGCAGCTTCGGACCGGGACAGGGGGTCGTAGGGGGCGGCTACACCTTC. Translation: CASSFGPGQGVVGGGYTF.

This clonotype came up a few times. The genes are TRBV9 and TRBJ1-1; D ambiguous. Trimming removed 1 base from V and 4 bases from J, with 11 bases in between. This CDR3 is built from 14 residues. Per germline, CDR1 SGDLS and CDR2 YYNGEE. CDR3 nucleotide sequence: TGTGCCAGCAGCGTAAGCCCCAAGGGCACTGAAGCTTTCTTT. Protein product: CASSVSPKGTEAFF.

This clonotype was seen at least ten times. The rearrangement links TRBV7-6 to TRBJ1-1, with D perhaps TRBD1 (6 bases). The germline V gene encodes CDR1 SGHVS and CDR2 FNYEAQ. The CDR3 has 15 residues. V shed 5 bases and J shed 1 base, with 14 bases lying between them. This chain's CDR3 is CASSQDAGANTEAFF. The DNA of the CDR3 is TGTGCCAGCAGCCAAGACGCAGGGGCGAACACTGAAGCTTTCTTT. Looking up the rest from reference TRBV7-6 and TRBJ1-1 gives the full variable domain: GAGVSQSPRYKVTKRGQDVALRCDPISGHVSLYWYRQALGQGPEFLTYFNYEAQQDKSGLPNDRFSAERPEGSISTLTIQRTEQRDSAMYRCASSQDAGANTEAFFGQGTRLTVV.